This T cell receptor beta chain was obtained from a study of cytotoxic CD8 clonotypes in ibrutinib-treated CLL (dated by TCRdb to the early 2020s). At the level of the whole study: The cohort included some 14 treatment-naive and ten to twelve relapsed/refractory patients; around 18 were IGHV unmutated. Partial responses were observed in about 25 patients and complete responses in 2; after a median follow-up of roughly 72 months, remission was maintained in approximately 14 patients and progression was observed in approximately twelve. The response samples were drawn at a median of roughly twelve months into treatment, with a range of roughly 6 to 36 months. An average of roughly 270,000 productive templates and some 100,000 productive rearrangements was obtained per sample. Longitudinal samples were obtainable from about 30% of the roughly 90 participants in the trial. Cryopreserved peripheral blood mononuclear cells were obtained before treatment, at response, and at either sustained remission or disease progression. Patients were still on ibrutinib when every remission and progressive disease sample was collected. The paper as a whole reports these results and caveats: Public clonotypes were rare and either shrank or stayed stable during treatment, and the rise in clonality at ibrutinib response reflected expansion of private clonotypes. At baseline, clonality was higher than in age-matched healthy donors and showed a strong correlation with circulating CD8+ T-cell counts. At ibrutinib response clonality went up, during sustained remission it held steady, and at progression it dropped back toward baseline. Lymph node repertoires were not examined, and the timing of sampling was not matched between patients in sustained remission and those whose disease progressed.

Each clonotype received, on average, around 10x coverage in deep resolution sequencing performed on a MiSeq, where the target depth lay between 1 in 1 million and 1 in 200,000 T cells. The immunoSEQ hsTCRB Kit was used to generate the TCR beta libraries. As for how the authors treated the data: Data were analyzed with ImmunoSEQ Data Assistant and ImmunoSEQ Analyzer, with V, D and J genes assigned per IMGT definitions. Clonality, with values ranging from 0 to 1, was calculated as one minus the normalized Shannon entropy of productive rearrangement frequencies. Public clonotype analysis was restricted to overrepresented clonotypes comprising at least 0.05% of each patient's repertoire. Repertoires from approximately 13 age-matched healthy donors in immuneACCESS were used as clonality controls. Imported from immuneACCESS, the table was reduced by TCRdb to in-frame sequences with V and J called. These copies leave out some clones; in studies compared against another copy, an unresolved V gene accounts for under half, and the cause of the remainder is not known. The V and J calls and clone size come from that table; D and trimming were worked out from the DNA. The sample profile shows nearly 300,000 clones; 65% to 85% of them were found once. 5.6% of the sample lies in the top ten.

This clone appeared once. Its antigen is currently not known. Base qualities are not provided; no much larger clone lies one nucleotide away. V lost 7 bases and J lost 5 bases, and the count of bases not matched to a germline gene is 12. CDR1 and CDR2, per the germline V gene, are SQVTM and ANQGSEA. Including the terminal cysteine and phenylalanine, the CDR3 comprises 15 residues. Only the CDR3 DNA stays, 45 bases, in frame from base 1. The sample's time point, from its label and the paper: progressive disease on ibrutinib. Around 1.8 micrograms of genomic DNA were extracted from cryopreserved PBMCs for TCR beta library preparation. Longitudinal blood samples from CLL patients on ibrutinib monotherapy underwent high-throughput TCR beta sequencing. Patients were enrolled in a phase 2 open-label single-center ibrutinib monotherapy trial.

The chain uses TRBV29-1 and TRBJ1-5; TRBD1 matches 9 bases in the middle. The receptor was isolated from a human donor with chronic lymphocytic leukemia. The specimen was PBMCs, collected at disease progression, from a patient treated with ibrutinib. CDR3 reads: CSATRGTGHDQPQHF. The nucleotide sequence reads TGCAGCGCTACTAGGGGGACAGGGCACGATCAGCCCCAGCATTTT.